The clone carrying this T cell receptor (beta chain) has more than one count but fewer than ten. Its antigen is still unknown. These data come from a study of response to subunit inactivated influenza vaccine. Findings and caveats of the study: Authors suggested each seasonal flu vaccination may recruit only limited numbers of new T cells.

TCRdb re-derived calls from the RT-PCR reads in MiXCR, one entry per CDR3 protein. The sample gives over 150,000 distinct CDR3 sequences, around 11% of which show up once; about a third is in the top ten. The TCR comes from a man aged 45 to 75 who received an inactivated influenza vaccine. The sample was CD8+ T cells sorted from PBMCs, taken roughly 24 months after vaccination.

The CDR3 DNA sequence: TGCAGCGTTGAAGGGCAGGGGGGAACCGGGGAGCTGTTTTTT. The encoded protein is CSVEGQGGTGELFF. This sequence joins TRBV29-1 and TRBJ2-2; tentatively, D is TRBD1 (7 bases). This CDR3 is built from 14 residues. V lost 1 base, J lost 5 bases, and 11 bases lay in between. Germline V gene sequence: CDR1 SQVTM, CDR2 ANQGSEA.